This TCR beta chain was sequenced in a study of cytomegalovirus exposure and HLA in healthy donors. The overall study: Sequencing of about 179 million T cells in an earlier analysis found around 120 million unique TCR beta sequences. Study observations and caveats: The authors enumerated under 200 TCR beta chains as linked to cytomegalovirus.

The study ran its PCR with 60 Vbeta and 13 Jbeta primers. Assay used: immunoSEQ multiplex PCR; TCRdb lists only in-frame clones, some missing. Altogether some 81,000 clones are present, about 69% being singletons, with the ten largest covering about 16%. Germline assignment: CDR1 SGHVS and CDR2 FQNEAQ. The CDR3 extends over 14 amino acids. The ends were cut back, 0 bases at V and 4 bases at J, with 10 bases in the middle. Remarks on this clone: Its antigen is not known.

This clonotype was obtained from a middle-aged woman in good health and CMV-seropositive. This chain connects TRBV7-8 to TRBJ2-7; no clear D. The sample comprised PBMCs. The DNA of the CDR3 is TGTGCCAGCAGCTTAGCAACGGTGACATACGAGCAGTACTTC. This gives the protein CASSLATVTYEQYF.